Shown below are 27 T cell receptor beta chains from a single sample sequenced in a study of blood T cells in healthy people across ages. A J-beta primer mix and a sample-barcoded 5' primer were used in a second PCR of roughly 6 to 11 cycles. TCRdb reprocessed the 5' RACE reads with MiXCR, giving one entry per CDR3 protein. The repertoire holds about 1,400,000 distinct CDR3 sequences, with 59% as singletons. The material sequenced was blood. These receptors were obtained from a man between 18 and 29 years old in good health.

About this clonotype: Relative to the germline gene, one junction end is altered; a read error may explain this. This chain uses TRBV12-3 or TRBV12-4 with TRBJ2-2; 8 bases agree with TRBD2. CDR3 length equals 14 residues. The DNA of the CDR3 is TGTGCCATAACTAGCGGAGGGAACACCGGGAAGCTGTTTTTT. Amino acid sequence: CAITSGGNTGKLFF.

The chain recombines TRBV7-9 with TRBJ1-2, with 10 nucleotides matching TRBD1. The CDR3 contains 16 residues. V trimming: 0 bases; J trimming: 7 bases; junction bases outside the gene matches: 8. Germline CDR1 and CDR2: SEHNR and FQNEAQ (reference sequence). CDR3: CASSLATGQGISGYTF. CDR3 DNA sequence: TGTGCCAGCAGCTTAGCGACGGGACAGGGGATAAGTGGCTACACCTTC.

The chain employs TRBV18 and TRBJ2-2; D perhaps matches TRBD2 (7 bases). The CDR3 covers 16 residues. V was pared by 3 bases and J by 3 bases, with 14 bases between. From germline, CDR1 is KGHSH and CDR2 LQKENI. The CDR3, as DNA: TGTGCCAGCTCACCGATGAGCGGGACACACACCGGGGAGCTGTTTTTT. Its translation is CASSPMSGTHTGELFF.

J is TRBJ2-4 and V is TRBV12-3 or TRBV12-4; D may be TRBD2 (6 bases). CDR3 length: 11 residues. V lost 10 bases and J 9 bases, leaving 13 bases between the germline ends. CDR3 loop: CATAEGLIQYF. As DNA, the CDR3 is TGTGCCACCGCGGAGGGTCTCATTCAGTACTTC.

The DNA for the CDR3 is TGTGCCAGCAGCTTTGTTTCAAGTCCGCGGGACAGAGCTAACTATGGCTACACCTTC. Protein: CASSFVSSPRDRANYGYTF. The chain links TRBV7-2 to TRBJ1-2; 7 bases align to TRBD1. In germline, CDR1 is SGHTA, CDR2 FQGNSA. The CDR3 is 19 residues long. V dropped 3 bases and J dropped 0; count of bases not matched to a gene: 16.

This clonotype was picked up a small number of times. V is TRBV9 and J is TRBJ2-2; D gene ambiguous. Trimming pared 0 bases from V and 5 bases from J, leaving 14 bases between. The CDR3 covers 16 residues. Germline loops: CDR1 SGDLS, CDR2 YYNGEE. CDR3 loop: CASSVATGIRTGELFF. As DNA, the CDR3 is TGTGCCAGCAGCGTAGCTACGGGTATCAGGACCGGGGAGCTGTTTTTT.

V gene TRBV21-1 combines with J gene TRBJ2-1; the table assigns TRBD2, which was not confirmed against the DNA. TRBV21-1 is given as a pseudogene. This CDR3 is built from 15 residues. CDR3 sequence: CASSKRTHEHNEQFF. CDR3 coding DNA: TGTGCCAGCAGCAAGAGGACTCATGAGCACAATGAGCAGTTCTTC.

The genes are TRBV4-1 and TRBJ2-5, with D hard to call. The DNA end favors TRBJ2-7, so the J call may be wrong. The CDR3 totals 15 residues. Germline V gene sequence: CDR1 MGHRA, CDR2 YSYEKL. The CDR3 DNA follows: TGCGCCAGCAGCCGGGTTGGGTTGCGTGGTTACGAGCAGTACTTC. Translated, it gives CASSRVGLRGYEQYF.

The V gene is TRBV11-2, the J gene TRBJ2-3, with TRBD2 matching 14 bases. Germline CDR1 and CDR2: SGHAT and FQNNGV. The V segment lost 6 bases and the J segment 4 bases; nucleotides outside the gene matches: 12. The CDR3 is 18 residues long. The CDR3 DNA follows: TGTGCCAGCAGAGGGACTAGCGGGAGCAACTCCCACGCAGATACGCAGTATTTT. Amino acid sequence: CASRGTSGSNSHADTQYF.

This chain links TRBV29-1 with TRBJ2-3; D perhaps matches TRBD2 (5 bases). Germline CDR1 and CDR2: SQVTM and ANQGSEA. The CDR3 length is 14 residues. The CDR3 loop reads CSGRRASTADTQYF. The CDR3, as DNA: TGCAGTGGACGGCGGGCCTCGACGGCAGATACGCAGTATTTT.

This clonotype has just one count. The CDR3 DNA reads as TGTGCCAGCAGTCTCTCCGGGACACACTATGGCTACACCTTC. Translating gives CASSLSGTHYGYTF. The chain combines TRBV6-6 with TRBJ1-2; weak D call: TRBD1 (6 bases). Germline V gene data show CDR1 as MNHNY and CDR2 as SVGAGI (reference sequence). The V end lost 5 bases, the J end lost 3 bases, and 13 bases lay between the germline ends. The CDR3 consists of 14 residues.

The chain recombines TRBV20-1 with TRBJ2-5, with D uncertain. Germline CDR1 reads DFQATT; CDR2 reads SNEGSKA (reference sequence). This CDR3 spans 14 amino acids. Trimming removed 2 bases from V and 2 bases from J, with 12 bases in between. CDR3 sequence reads: CSARSAESQETQYF. The CDR3 DNA is TGCAGTGCTAGAAGCGCGGAGAGTCAAGAGACCCAGTACTTC.

V usage is TRBV27 and J usage is TRBJ2-3; TRBD1 might be the D (5 bases). V gave up 4 bases and J gave up 2 bases, with 16 bases separating them. CDR1 is MNHEY and CDR2 is SMNVEV in the germline V gene (reference sequence). The CDR3 has 16 amino acids. CDR3 coding DNA: TGTGCCAGCAGTTCATCTTCGGCCAGGGCCACAGATACGCAGTATTTT. It encodes CASSSSSARATDTQYF.

The chain couples TRBV12-3 or TRBV12-4 to TRBJ2-3; 8 positions agree with TRBD1. The V gene end was trimmed by 5 bases and the J gene end by 8 bases; junction bases not matched to a gene: 12. The CDR3 runs 15 residues. The CDR3, as DNA: TGTGCCAGCAGTCCCCAACAGGGGGGAACGGGTACGCAGTATTTT. It translates to CASSPQQGGTGTQYF.

The chain recombines TRBV10-3 with TRBJ2-3, with D maybe TRBD2 (6 bases). The germline V gene has CDR1 ENHRY and CDR2 SYGVKD. V was trimmed by 6 bases and J by 5 bases, leaving 18 bases between them. The length of the CDR3 is 15 residues. CDR3 residues: CAIRGLGGALDTQYF. CDR3 bases: TGTGCCATCAGGGGTCTTGGCGGGGCCCTAGATACGCAGTATTTT.

This clonotype was seen only a few times. CDR3 nucleotides: TGTGCCAGCAGCGCTAGCGGGGGTATCGACGAGCAGTACTTC. It is translated as CASSASGGIDEQYF. The rearrangement joins TRBV9 to TRBJ2-7; TRBD2 matches at 10 bases. Germline loops: CDR1 SGDLS, CDR2 YYNGEE. J lost 5 bases, V lost 3 bases, and 5 bases had no gene match. This CDR3 is built from 14 residues. Variable domain in full (rest from reference TRBV9 and TRBJ2-7): DSGVTQTPKHLITATGQRVTLRCSPRSGDLSVYWYQQSLDQGLQFLIQYYNGEERAKGNILERFSAQQFPDLHSELNLSSLELGDSALYFCASSASGGIDEQYFGPGTRLTVT.

V is TRBV11-2 and J is TRBJ1-2; no clear D. The germline V and J ends were trimmed by 4 bases and 8 bases, with 20 bases remaining between them. This CDR3 region has 15 residues. Per germline, CDR1 SGHAT and CDR2 FQNNGV. CDR3 amino acids: CASSSNASPGGGYTF. CDR3 DNA sequence: TGTGCCAGCAGCTCCAATGCGTCTCCTGGAGGGGGCTACACCTTC.

This sequence joins TRBV7-2 and TRBJ2-1; D remains ambiguous. The assigned J gene may be wrong: the sequence end matches TRBJ2-7 better. Germline CDR1 reads SGHTA; CDR2 reads FQGNSA. This CDR3 is 14 amino acids long. CDR3 residues: CASSLVVVGDEQYF. The CDR3 DNA follows: TGTGCCAGCAGCTTAGTAGTGGTTGGCGACGAGCAGTACTTC.

In this sample, this clonotype turned up a few times. The chain joins TRBV4-2 to TRBJ2-7; D possibly corresponds to TRBD2 (6 bases). Trimming pared 0 bases from V and 8 bases from J, leaving 11 bases between. The germline V gene encodes CDR1 LGHNA and CDR2 YNFKEQ. The CDR3 is made up of 13 amino acids. The CDR3, as DNA: TGTGCCAGCAGCCAAGATCTGGAGGGGCAGCAGTACTTC. This encodes CASSQDLEGQQYF.

This clonotype was seen only once. An end of the junction does not agree with germline; a read error may underlie this. The chain links TRBV9 to TRBJ1-1, with unresolved D. From germline, CDR1 is SGDLS and CDR2 YYNGEE. The CDR3 is 13 amino acids. The CDR3: CASNVARISEAFF. CDR3 sequence (DNA): TGTGCCAGCAACGTAGCCAGGATTTCTGAAGCTTTCTTT.

This chain uses TRBV4-1 with TRBJ1-1, with 10 bases identical to TRBD1. After removal of 8 bases from V and 5 bases from J, the junction contained 11 bases not matched to a gene. The CDR3 has 15 amino acids. Germline-derived CDR1 and CDR2 are MGHRA and YSYEKL. The DNA for the CDR3 is TGCGCCAGCCTATCGACAGGGGGCCTTGAAACTGAAGCTTTCTTT. It codes for CASLSTGGLETEAFF.

The V and J genes are TRBV29-1 and TRBJ2-5; possibly TRBD1 or TRBD2 for D (5 bases each). TRBJ2-7 explains the end of the DNA better; the J call may be wrong. Germline V CDR1 and CDR2: SQVTM, ANQGSEA. The CDR3 extends over 12 amino acids. CDR3 nucleotide sequence: TGCAGCGTTGAAGATGGGGGTGCCGAGCAGTACTTC. This encodes CSVEDGGAEQYF.

The chain joins TRBV12-3 or TRBV12-4 to TRBJ2-5; D perhaps matches TRBD1 (6 bases). The CDR3 consists of 12 residues. With 6 bases removed from V and 10 bases from J, the gap between germline ends came to 15 bases. The CDR3 region is CASRDPGQVQYF. The CDR3 DNA reads TGTGCCAGCAGAGATCCGGGACAAGTCCAGTACTTC.

The chain links TRBV7-2 to TRBJ2-7; perhaps TRBD2 as D (5 bases). Per the germline V gene, CDR1 is SGHTA and CDR2 is FQGNSA. The CDR3 is made up of 17 amino acids. V shed 0 bases and J shed 0 bases, with 15 bases lying between them. CDR3 coding DNA: TGTGCCAGCAGCTTAGCGCTCGCAGCGGACCCCTCCTACGAGCAGTACTTC. It yields the protein CASSLALAADPSYEQYF.

J is TRBJ2-7 and V is TRBV20-1, with D tentatively TRBD2 (5 bases). V was clipped by 0 bases and J by 0 bases, with 12 bases between them. Germline V CDR1 and CDR2: DFQATT, SNEGSKA (reference sequence). The CDR3 loop spans 15 amino acids. This CDR3 is CSAREGSGSSYEQYF. The CDR3 region has the DNA TGCAGTGCTAGAGAGGGAAGCGGTTCCTCCTACGAGCAGTACTTC.

The rearrangement uses TRBV12-5 and TRBJ1-1; TRBD1 might be the D (5 bases). This CDR3 has 15 residues. Trimming cost V 1 base and J 7 bases, with 16 bases left between them. The germline V gene has CDR1 LGHNT and CDR2 FRNRAP. The CDR3 is CASGLAAGPGREAFF. The CDR3 coding sequence is TGTGCTAGTGGTTTGGCCGCAGGGCCAGGTCGTGAAGCTTTCTTT.

In its sample, this clonotype was seen a few times. CDR3 sequence (DNA): TGTGCCAGCAGCTTAGGTCCGGGACACCCGCTCGATGAGCAGTTCTTC. This sequence encodes CASSLGPGHPLDEQFF. The chain combines TRBV7-2 with TRBJ2-1; maybe TRBD1 (6 bases). The CDR3 has 16 amino acids. The germline V and J ends were trimmed by 1 base and 8 bases, with 18 bases remaining between them. The germline V gene has CDR1 SGHTA and CDR2 FQGNSA.